This T cell receptor (beta chain) was sequenced for a study of cytomegalovirus exposure and HLA in healthy donors. CDR1 MNHEY and CDR2 SVGAGI come from the germline V gene. V lost 7 bases and J 4 bases, leaving 19 bases between the germline ends. The CDR3 has 15 residues. This clone has a single count. Primers: 60 Vbeta forward and 13 Jbeta reverse. Here immunoSEQ multiplex PCR was the method, and the copy in TCRdb shows in-frame clones only, minus some. The sample shows 200,000 or so clones, approximately 81% of them seen only once. The sample taken for sequencing was PBMCs. V is TRBV6-5 and J is TRBJ1-2; tentative D call: TRBD1 (6 bases). This clonotype was sampled from a human donor in good health. The CDR3 loop reads CASTLDSFSLYGYTF. Here the CDR3 DNA reads TGTGCCAGCACCCTGGACAGCTTTAGCCTCTATGGCTACACCTTC.